This entry features one T cell receptor (beta chain) sequence. Its antigen is not known. The sample belongs to a study of T cell repertoires and HLA-DP antigens. Only in-frame clones appear in the TCRdb table, and some are missing; sequencing was by immunoSEQ multiplex PCR. Among about 89,000 clones listed, more than 75% were seen once. This CDR3 spans 14 amino acids. Trimming cost V 4 bases and J 6 bases; bases outside gene matches: 6. Germline CDR1 is SGDLS and CDR2 is YYNGEE. The TCR originated in a middle-aged man in good health and CMV-seronegative. The chain combines TRBV9 with TRBJ1-5; 8 bases match TRBD1. The sequenced sample consisted of CD4+ T cells from PBMCs. The DNA for the CDR3 is TGTGCCAGCAGCCGAACAGGGGGAGGTCAGCCCCAGCATTTT. Amino acid sequence: CASSRTGGGQPQHF.